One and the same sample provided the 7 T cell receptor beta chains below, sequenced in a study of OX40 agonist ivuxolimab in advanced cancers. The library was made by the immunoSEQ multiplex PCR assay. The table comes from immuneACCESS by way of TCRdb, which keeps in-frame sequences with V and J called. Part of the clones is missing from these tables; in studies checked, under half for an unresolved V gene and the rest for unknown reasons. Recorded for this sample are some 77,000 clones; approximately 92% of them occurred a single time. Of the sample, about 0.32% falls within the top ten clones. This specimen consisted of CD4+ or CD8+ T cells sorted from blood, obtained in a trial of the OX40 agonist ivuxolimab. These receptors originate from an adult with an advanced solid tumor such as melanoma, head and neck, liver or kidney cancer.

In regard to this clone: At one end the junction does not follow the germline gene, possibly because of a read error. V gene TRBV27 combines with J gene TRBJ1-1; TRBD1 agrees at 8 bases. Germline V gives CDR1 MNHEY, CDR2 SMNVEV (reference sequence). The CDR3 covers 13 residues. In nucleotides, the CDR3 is TGTGCCAGCAAAGGACAGGGTGGGACTGAAACTTTCTTT. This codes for CASKGQGGTETFF.

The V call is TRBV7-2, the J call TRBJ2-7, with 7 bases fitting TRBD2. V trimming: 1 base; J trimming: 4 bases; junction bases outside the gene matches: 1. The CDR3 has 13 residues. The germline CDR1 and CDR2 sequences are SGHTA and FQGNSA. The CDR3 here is CASSLGGGYEQYF. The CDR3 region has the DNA TGTGCCAGCAGCTTAGGGGGAGGGTACGAGCAGTACTTC. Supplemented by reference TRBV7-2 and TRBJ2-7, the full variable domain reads GAGVSQSPSNKVTEKGKDVELRCDPISGHTALYWYRQSLGQGLEFLIYFQGNSAPDKSGLPSDRFSAERTGGSVSTLTIQRTQQEDSAVYLCASSLGGGYEQYFGPGTRLTVT.

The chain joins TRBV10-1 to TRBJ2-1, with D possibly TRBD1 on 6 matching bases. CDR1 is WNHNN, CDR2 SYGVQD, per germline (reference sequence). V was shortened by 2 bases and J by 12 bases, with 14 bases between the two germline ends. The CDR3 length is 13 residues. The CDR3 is CASSEGQGIRQFF. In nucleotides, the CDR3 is TGCGCCAGCAGTGAGGGGCAGGGGATAAGGCAGTTCTTC.

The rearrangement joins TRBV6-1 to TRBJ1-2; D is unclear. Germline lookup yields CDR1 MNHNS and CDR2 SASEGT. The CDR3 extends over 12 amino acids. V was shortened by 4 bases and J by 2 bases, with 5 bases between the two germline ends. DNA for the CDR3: TGTGCCAGCAGTGCTCAGAACTATGGCTACACCTTC. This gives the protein CASSAQNYGYTF.

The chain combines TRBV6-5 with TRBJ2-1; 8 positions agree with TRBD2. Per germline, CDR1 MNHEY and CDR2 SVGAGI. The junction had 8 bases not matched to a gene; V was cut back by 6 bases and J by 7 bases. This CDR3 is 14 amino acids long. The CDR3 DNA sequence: TGTGCCAGCAGAAAAGCGGGGGCGAGGAATGAGCAGTTCTTC. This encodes CASRKAGARNEQFF.

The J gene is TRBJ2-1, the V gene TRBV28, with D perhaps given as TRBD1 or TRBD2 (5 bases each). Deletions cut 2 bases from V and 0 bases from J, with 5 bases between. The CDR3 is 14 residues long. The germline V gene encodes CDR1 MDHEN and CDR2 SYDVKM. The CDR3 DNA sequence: TGTGCCAGCAGTTTAGGGGGCTCCTACAATGAGCAGTTCTTC. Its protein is CASSLGGSYNEQFF.

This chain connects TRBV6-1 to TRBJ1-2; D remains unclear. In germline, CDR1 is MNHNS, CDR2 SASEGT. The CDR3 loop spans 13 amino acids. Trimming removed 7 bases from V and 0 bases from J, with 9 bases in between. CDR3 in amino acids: CASNGMTNYGYTF. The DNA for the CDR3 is TGTGCCAGCAACGGGATGACTAACTATGGCTACACCTTC.